This T cell receptor beta chain originates from a study of graft-versus-host responses after intestinal transplantation. For this clone: The antigen remains undetermined.

Germline loops: CDR1 SEHNR, CDR2 FQNEAQ (reference sequence). Trimming took off 5 bases at V and 0 bases at J, with 16 bases between the two ends. CDR3 size: 16 residues. Repertoires were generated with immunoSEQ multiplex PCR, while TCRdb's copy carries only in-frame clones and drops some. The data show over 100,000 clones, about 93% seen once. This clonotype was sampled from a human donor who received an intestinal transplant. Sequenced here: unstimulated CD4+ T cells sorted from spleen or lymph node cells, sampled before intestinal transplant. This chain connects TRBV7-9 to TRBJ2-5; D is uncertain. For the CDR3, the DNA is TGTGCCAGCAGCCCGAAGGGCGCGGTTTACCAAGAGACCCAGTACTTC. This gives the protein CASSPKGAVYQETQYF.